These 27 T cell receptor beta chains came from one sample sequenced in a study of neurological immune-mediated disorders. TCRdb independently ran MiXCR on the 5' RACE reads; one entry per CDR3 protein. In the table there are about 53,000 distinct CDR3 sequences, 9% to 10% of which are singletons. Indicated time point: longitudinal time-point 1 (baseline). Specimen: PBMCs. The receptors derive from a woman aged 40 to 50 in good health.

This clonotype is labeled as medium-sized. This rearrangement joins TRBV20-1 to TRBJ2-4, with a tentative D call TRBD1 (6 bases). The V and J ends lost 6 bases and 0 bases respectively, with 15 bases between them. The CDR3 runs 15 residues. CDR1 and CDR2 from the germline V gene are DFQATT and SNEGSKA (reference sequence). The CDR3 sequence is CSASTGPIAKNIQYF. CDR3 nucleotide sequence: TGCAGTGCGTCAACAGGGCCAATAGCCAAAAACATTCAGTACTTC.

Ten or more counts support this clonotype. The chain carries TRBV25-1 and TRBJ2-7; no definite D call. The CDR3 is made up of 15 amino acids. In germline, CDR1 is MGHDK, CDR2 SYGVNS. Trimming stripped 1 base from V and 1 base from J, with 11 bases between. The CDR3 loop is CASSESGSMSYEQYF. As DNA, the CDR3 is TGTGCCAGCAGTGAATCGGGCAGCATGTCCTACGAGCAGTACTTC.

This clonotype was seen repeatedly, ten times or more. CDR3 DNA: TGTGCCAGCAGCGTAGCCAGCGGAGGGGATACGCAGTATTTT. It encodes CASSVASGGDTQYF. This sequence joins TRBV9 and TRBJ2-3, with D tentatively TRBD2 (6 bases). V lost 0 bases to trimming and J lost 6 bases, with 11 bases between them. CDR3 length: 14 amino acids. The germline V gene encodes CDR1 SGDLS and CDR2 YYNGEE.

This clonotype was observed many times. The rearrangement uses TRBV20-1 and TRBJ1-1, with no clear D. Looked up from germline, CDR1 is DFQATT and CDR2 is SNEGSKA (reference sequence). The CDR3 has 13 residues. V lost 5 bases, J lost 5 bases, and 15 bases lay in between. The CDR3 protein is CSARKPISTEAFF. CDR3 in DNA: TGCAGTGCTCGTAAGCCTATCTCAACTGAAGCTTTCTTT.

This clonotype was detected ten times or more. The chain recombines TRBV3-1 with TRBJ2-1; 9 bases are shared with TRBD1. There are 17 residues in the CDR3. The V gene end was trimmed by 0 bases and the J gene end by 7 bases; junction bases not matched to a gene: 10. Germline-derived CDR1 and CDR2 are LGHDT and YNNKEL (reference sequence). CDR3 region: CASSQDLGQGTSNEQFF. CDR3 coding DNA: TGTGCCAGCAGCCAAGATCTGGGACAGGGTACGTCGAATGAGCAGTTCTTC.

This clonotype was counted ten times or more. The chain links TRBV6-5 to TRBJ1-2, with 10 bases aligning to TRBD1. This CDR3 is 15 amino acids long. Trimming took 5 bases from V and 6 from J; bases not matched to a gene: 9. CDR1 is MNHEY and CDR2 is SVGAGI in the germline V gene. In nucleotides, the CDR3 is TGTGCCAGCAGTCACGGGGACAGGGGATTGAATGGCTACACCTTC. It codes for CASSHGDRGLNGYTF.

This clonotype was counted ten times or more. V gene TRBV6-5 combines with J gene TRBJ1-5; D is ambiguous. Looked up from germline, CDR1 is MNHEY and CDR2 is SVGAGI. Trimming shortened V by 5 bases and J by 2 bases, and 10 bases separated the two germline ends. The CDR3 sequence is 14 residues long. The CDR3 region has the DNA TGTGCCAGCAGTAAACAGTGGCGCAATCAGCCCCAGCATTTT. It codes for CASSKQWRNQPQHF.

Remarks on this clonotype: This may be a read error, as it is one base from a much larger clone. This chain links TRBV5-5 with TRBJ2-5; no clear D. The V gene's germline CDR1 is SGHKS and CDR2 YYEKEE (reference sequence). The CDR3 loop spans 14 amino acids. V lost 2 bases and J 1 base, leaving 9 bases between the germline ends. In DNA form, the CDR3 reads TGTGCCAGCAGCTTTAGGCCCTCCCAAGAGACCCAGTACTTC. Its protein is CASSFRPSQETQYF.

This clonotype was observed at least ten times. The chain combines TRBV4-3 with TRBJ2-2; 10 positions agree with TRBD1. Germline V gene sequence: CDR1 LGHNA, CDR2 YSLEER. V dropped 5 bases and J dropped 6; count of bases not matched to a gene: 6. This CDR3 is 15 amino acids long. Here the CDR3 DNA reads TGCGCCAGCAGCTCCGGGACAGGGGAAGCCGGGGAGCTGTTTTTT. This codes for CASSSGTGEAGELFF.

This clonotype was counted ten times or more. The chain carries TRBV14 and TRBJ2-1, with D unresolved. CDR1 is SGHDN, CDR2 FVKESK, per germline. The CDR3 has 13 residues. V was cut by 0 bases and J by 8 bases, with 8 bases left in between. DNA for the CDR3: TGTGCCAGCAGCCAAGATTTAGGTCATGAGCAGTTCTTC. This translates into CASSQDLGHEQFF. The whole variable domain, filled in from reference TRBV14 and TRBJ2-1, reads EAGVTQFPSHSVIEKGQTVTLRCDPISGHDNLYWYRRVMGKEIKFLLHFVKESKQDESGMPNNRFLAERTGGTYSTLKVQPAELEDSGVYFCASSQDLGHEQFFGPGTRLTVL.

This clonotype was counted at least ten times. The chain is built from TRBV20-1 and TRBJ2-5; unclear D gene. Trimming pared 2 bases from V and 1 base from J, leaving 8 bases between. This CDR3 is built from 13 residues. Germline V gene sequence: CDR1 DFQATT, CDR2 SNEGSKA (reference sequence). DNA for the CDR3: TGCAGTGCTAGATCCGGGCCCCAAGAGACCCAGTACTTC. This encodes CSARSGPQETQYF.

This clonotype occurred many times. The chain links TRBV14 to TRBJ2-7, with 9 bases identical to TRBD1. The CDR3 totals 16 residues. Germline V CDR1 and CDR2: SGHDN, FVKESK. Trimming cost V 2 bases and J 7 bases; bases outside gene matches: 12. The CDR3 region is CASSQTPGQGFGEQYF. For the CDR3, the DNA is TGTGCCAGCAGCCAAACCCCGGGACAGGGATTTGGGGAGCAGTACTTC.

This clonotype was detected ten times or more. V and J are TRBV6-2 or TRBV6-3 and TRBJ2-7, with D perhaps TRBD1 (5 bases). The CDR3 covers 14 residues. Germline V gene lookup returns CDR1 MNHEY and CDR2 SVGEGT. Deletions cut 6 bases from V and 1 base from J, with 13 bases between. In DNA, the CDR3 is TGTGCCAGCAGCCGCCCGGACATATCCTACGAGCAGTACTTC. Its protein is CASSRPDISYEQYF.

This clonotype was seen many times. This chain uses TRBV24-1 with TRBJ2-7, with unresolved D. There are 12 residues in the CDR3. In germline, CDR1 is KGHDR, CDR2 SFDVKD. The V end was cut by 6 bases, the J end by 3 bases, with 8 bases between. CDR3 in amino acids: CATSNGNYEQYF. CDR3 coding DNA: TGTGCCACCAGTAATGGGAACTACGAGCAGTACTTC.

This clonotype was detected many times. The J gene is TRBJ2-1, the V gene TRBV10-3, with 12 bases fitting TRBD2. With V trimmed by 4 bases and J by 13 bases, 8 bases remained unmatched. The CDR3 extends over 14 amino acids. Per the germline V gene, CDR1 is ENHRY and CDR2 is SYGVKD. CDR3 in DNA: TGTGCCATCAGTGCGCGGACTAGCGGGACGTCACAGTTCTTC. This encodes CAISARTSGTSQFF.

CDR3 coding DNA: TGCAGTGCCCTTATCCGACGAGGGACAGGTAATTCCCGGCCCCAGCATTTT. Translated: CSALIRRGTGNSRPQHF. The gene calls are TRBV20-1 and TRBJ1-5, with 8 bases that match TRBD1. The CDR3 extends over 17 amino acids. Unmatched junction bases numbered 22, after V lost 6 bases and J lost 9 bases. Germline loops: CDR1 DFQATT, CDR2 SNEGSKA (reference sequence).

This clonotype was seen ten or more times. The genes are TRBV4-2 and TRBJ1-3, with D uncertain. V gave up 0 bases and J gave up 4 bases, with 13 bases separating them. CDR1 and CDR2 from the germline V gene are LGHNA and YNFKEQ. The CDR3 is 16 residues long. The CDR3 DNA sequence: TGTGCCAGCAGCCAAGATCGGGAGGATCCCGGAAACACCATATATTTT. Translated, it gives CASSQDREDPGNTIYF.

This clonotype was seen ten or more times. CDR3 protein: CSASPAAYNEQFF. The CDR3 nucleotides are TGCAGTGCTAGCCCAGCGGCCTACAATGAGCAGTTCTTC. This chain joins TRBV20-1 and TRBJ2-1, with D tentatively TRBD2 (5 bases). V was shortened by 3 bases and J by 2 bases, with 8 bases between the two germline ends. The CDR3 loop spans 13 amino acids. Germline V gene data show CDR1 as DFQATT and CDR2 as SNEGSKA (reference sequence).

This clonotype appeared many times. The gene calls are TRBV7-8 and TRBJ1-6; 11 positions agree with TRBD1. V dropped 5 bases and J dropped 7; count of bases not matched to a gene: 7. Germline V gene data show CDR1 as SGHVS and CDR2 as FQNEAQ. The length of the CDR3 is 16 residues. The CDR3 coding sequence is TGTGCCAGCAGCCCGGGGACAGGGGGAGGGAATTCACCCCTCCACTTT. This encodes CASSPGTGGGNSPLHF.

This clonotype was found many times. V usage is TRBV15 and J usage is TRBJ2-5; TRBD1 might be the D (5 bases). Germline values: CDR1 LNHNV, CDR2 YYDKDF (reference sequence). The CDR3 extends over 14 amino acids. The germline V and J ends were trimmed by 8 bases and 2 bases, with 15 bases remaining between them. The CDR3 spells CATSDGAIQETQYF. CDR3 coding DNA: TGTGCCACCTCCGATGGGGCTATACAAGAGACCCAGTACTTC. The full variable domain, in which reference TRBV15 and TRBJ2-5 provide the parts outside the CDR3, is DAMVIQNPRYQVTQFGKPVTLSCSQTLNHNVMYWYQQKSSQAPKLLFHYYDKDFNNEADTPDNFQSRRPNTSFCFLDIRSPGLGDTAMYLCATSDGAIQETQYFGPGTRLLVL.

The table lists this clonotype with many counts. The chain recombines TRBV5-1 with TRBJ2-3, with D perhaps assigned TRBD1 or TRBD2 (5 bases each). The CDR3 is 14 amino acids. From germline, CDR1 is SGHRS and CDR2 YFSETQ. With 4 bases removed from V and 2 bases from J, the gap between germline ends came to 11 bases. CDR3 in DNA: TGCGCCAGCAGCGAGCGGACACCCACAGATACGCAGTATTTT. Translation gives CASSERTPTDTQYF.

This clonotype was counted between two and nine times. The chain is built from TRBV25-1 and TRBJ2-7, with TRBD1 matching over 8 bases. Germline lookup yields CDR1 MGHDK and CDR2 SYGVNS. The CDR3 covers 14 residues. Trimming at V came to 5 bases and at J to 4 bases, leaving 7 bases not matched to a gene. In nucleotides, the CDR3 is TGTGCCAGCAGTTTCCAGGGGGCGAGGTACGAGCAGTACTTC. It codes for CASSFQGARYEQYF.

The table lists this clonotype with many counts. A read error may account for a junction end that differs from germline. The V and J genes are TRBV11-2 and TRBJ1-4; D is ambiguous. The CDR3 is 17 residues long. Germline assignment: CDR1 SGHAT and CDR2 FQNNGV. CDR3 loop: CASSFGTLSGVYENLFF. The CDR3 DNA sequence: TGTGCCAGCAGCTTTGGCACCTTATCGGGTGTATATGAAAACCTGTTTTTT.

This clonotype was detected ten times or more. V and J are TRBV2 and TRBJ1-3; D unclear. From germline, CDR1 is SNHLY and CDR2 FYNNEI. V lost 4 bases to trimming and J lost 0 bases, with 7 bases between them. The CDR3 is made up of 14 amino acids. CDR3: CASSGGYSGNTIYF. For the CDR3, the DNA is TGTGCCAGCAGTGGAGGTTACTCTGGAAACACCATATATTTT.

The chain combines TRBV29-1 with TRBJ2-3, with 8 nucleotides matching TRBD2. Germline V gene lookup returns CDR1 SQVTM and CDR2 ANQGSEA. V shed 0 bases, J shed 1 base, and the junction held 0 bases outside the gene matches. The CDR3 runs to 14 residues. CDR3 region: CSVEEAGGTDTQYF. CDR3 coding DNA: TGCAGCGTTGAAGAAGCGGGGGGCACAGATACGCAGTATTTT.

This clonotype was detected ten times or more. V gene TRBV15 combines with J gene TRBJ1-1; the match to TRBD1 covers 7 bases. Germline loops: CDR1 LNHNV, CDR2 YYDKDF (reference sequence). With V trimmed by 3 bases and J by 3 bases, 1 base remained unmatched. This CDR3 is 13 amino acids long. The CDR3 nucleotides are TGTGCCACCAGCAGTGACAGGGACACTGAAGCTTTCTTT. Protein product: CATSSDRDTEAFF. The variable domain in full, completed from reference TRBV15 and TRBJ1-1, reads DAMVIQNPRYQVTQFGKPVTLSCSQTLNHNVMYWYQQKSSQAPKLLFHYYDKDFNNEADTPDNFQSRRPNTSFCFLDIRSPGLGDTAMYLCATSSDRDTEAFFGQGTRLTVV.

This clonotype was found many times. The CDR3 loop reads CSADKGVGTDTQYF. CDR3 in DNA: TGCAGTGCGGATAAGGGGGTCGGCACAGATACGCAGTATTTT. The chain recombines TRBV20-1 with TRBJ2-3, with D possibly matching TRBD1 (6 bases). The CDR3 contains 14 residues. Germline CDR1 DFQATT, CDR2 SNEGSKA (reference sequence). The V gene lost 6 bases and the J gene lost 1 base, with 14 bases spanning the gap.